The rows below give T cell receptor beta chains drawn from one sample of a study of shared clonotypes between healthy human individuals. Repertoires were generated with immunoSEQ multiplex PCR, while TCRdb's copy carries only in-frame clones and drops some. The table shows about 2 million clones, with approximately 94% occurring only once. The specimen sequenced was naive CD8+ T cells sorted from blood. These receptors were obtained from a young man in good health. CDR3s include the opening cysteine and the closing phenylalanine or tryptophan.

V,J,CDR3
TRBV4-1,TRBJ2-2,CASSQDEWDTGELFF
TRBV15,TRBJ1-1,CATSRGDENTEAFF
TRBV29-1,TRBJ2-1,CSADIGYNEQFF
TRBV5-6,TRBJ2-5,CASSSRLGLAGQETQYF
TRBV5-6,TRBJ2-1,CASSLSIAEYYNEQFF
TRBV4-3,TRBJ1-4,CASSDPGGEGEKLFF
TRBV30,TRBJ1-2,CAWSGRENYGYTF
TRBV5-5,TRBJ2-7,CASSLGRVIASYEQYF
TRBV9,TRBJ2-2,CASSPDGTGRFTGELFF
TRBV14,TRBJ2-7,CASSPTSYEQYF
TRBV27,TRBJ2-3,CASSFGAGVVPDTQYF
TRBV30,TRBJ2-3,CAWSVKAGGLLETDTQYF
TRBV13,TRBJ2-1,CASSWGERNEQFF
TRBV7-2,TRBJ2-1,CASSLREGLYVNEQFF
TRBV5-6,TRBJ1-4,CASSPRTTLATNEKLFF
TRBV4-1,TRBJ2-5,CASSLRRAAQETQYF
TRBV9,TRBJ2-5,CASSPGTINQETQYF
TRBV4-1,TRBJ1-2,CASSQALGASGYGYTF
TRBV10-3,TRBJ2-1,CAISESRLGDTGTDEQFF
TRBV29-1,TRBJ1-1,CSVEDPGDGNTEAFF
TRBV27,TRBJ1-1,CASSLEGGTEAFF
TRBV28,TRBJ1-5,CASSLTRVNPQHF
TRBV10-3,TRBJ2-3,CAISERTSVTDTQYF
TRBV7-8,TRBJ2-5,CASSLDGYQETQYF
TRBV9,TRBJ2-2,CASSVGSGTNTGELFF
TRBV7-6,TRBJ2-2,CASSLGKNTGELFF
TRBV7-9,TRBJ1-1,CASSSPDGVNTEAFF
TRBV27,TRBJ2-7,CAGSFSGTGREQYF
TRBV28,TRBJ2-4,CASSFVLAKNIQYF
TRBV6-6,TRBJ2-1,CASSYSGGGEQFF
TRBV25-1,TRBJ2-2,CASSDREAGDTGELFF
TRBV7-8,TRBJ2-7,CASSLTLEGVDSYEQYF
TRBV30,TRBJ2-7,CAWTPWGTGDEQYF
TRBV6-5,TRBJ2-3,CASTPSGDTDTQYF
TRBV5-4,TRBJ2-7,CASSLRGGAPYEQYF
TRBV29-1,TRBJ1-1,CSVDETTEAFF
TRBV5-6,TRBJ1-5,CASSLGGVQPQHF
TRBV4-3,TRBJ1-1,CASSQWTENTEAFF
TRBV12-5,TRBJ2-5,CASGLVLPTGHQETQYF
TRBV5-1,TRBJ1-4,CASSGIPGTGGEKLFF
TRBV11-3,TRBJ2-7,CASSPKGGVSYEQYF
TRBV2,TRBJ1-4,CASNAGAIRGNEKLFF
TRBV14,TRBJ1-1,CASSQLPGLTEAFF
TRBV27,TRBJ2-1,CASSLGTSGPYNEQFF
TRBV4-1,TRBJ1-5,CASSQDRTGIDQPQHF
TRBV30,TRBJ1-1,CALRRGGELTEAFF
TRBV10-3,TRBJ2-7,CAISDPDGYRSYEQYF
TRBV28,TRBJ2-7,CASSSGTGTYEQYF
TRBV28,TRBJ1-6,CASSLRPRGSPLHF
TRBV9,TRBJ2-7,CASSVYGGRDEQYF
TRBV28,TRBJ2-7,CASRSQGEGYEQYF
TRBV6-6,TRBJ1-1,CASGPVNTEAFF
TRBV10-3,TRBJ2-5,CATEGGADETQYF
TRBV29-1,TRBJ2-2,CSVGPSTANTGELFF
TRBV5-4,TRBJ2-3,CASSFRGSPPDTQYF
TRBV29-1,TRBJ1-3,CSVESEGPGNTIYF